A selection of T cell receptor beta chains follows, all from one sample in a study of blood T cells in healthy people across ages. TCRdb analysed the 5' RACE reads with MiXCR anew, one entry per CDR3 protein. The table includes more than 650,000 distinct CDR3 sequences, roughly 26% detected once. The same data also contributed to another study, on T cells of mothers and their children.

Specimen: blood. The origin of the receptors is a boy aged 5-17 years in good health. CDR3s include the opening cysteine and the closing phenylalanine or tryptophan. A D gene is named only where the DNA matches it firmly. Rows may omit the clone size; those that give it use once, few, many or a size class.

abundance	v_gene	j_gene	d_gene	CDR3nt	CDR3aa
.	TRBV19	TRBJ2-1	.	TGTGCCAGTAGTATAGCGGAGGGAGCGAATGAGCAGTTCTTC	CASSIAEGANEQFF
few	TRBV9	TRBJ2-1	.	TGTGCCAGCAGCGTAGCGCCGGCGGGTGAGCAGTTCTTC	CASSVAPAGEQFF
.	TRBV27	TRBJ1-1	.	TGTGCCAGCAATCTTAGGGGGGGGACTGAAGATTTCTTT	CASNLRGGTEDFF
.	TRBV2	TRBJ2-5	.	TGTGCCAGCAGTGCTAGCCGCGGAGAGACCCAGTACTTC	CASSASRGETQYF
.	TRBV29-1	TRBJ1-1	TRBD1	TGCAGCCCACGACAGGGGGTCGGCACTGAAGCTTTCTTT	CSPRQGVGTEAFF
.	TRBV29-1	TRBJ1-1	.	TGCAGCGCATCGGACAGCCCAGGCACTGAAGCTTTCTTT	CSASDSPGTEAFF
.	TRBV9	TRBJ2-7	.	TGTGCCAGCAGCGTAGAGCCACAGGGTTCCTACGAGCAGTACTTC	CASSVEPQGSYEQYF
few	TRBV7-4	TRBJ1-1	TRBD1	TGTGCCAGCAGCTTAGCGCAGGGGGCCATGAACACTGAAGCTTTCTTT	CASSLAQGAMNTEAFF
few	TRBV25-1	TRBJ2-3	.	TGTGCCAGCAGTGAATGGAATGAGGGATCCACAGATACGCAGTATTTT	CASSEWNEGSTDTQYF
.	TRBV6-6	TRBJ1-4	TRBD1	TGTGCCAGCGGGGGACAGGGGGCGAGGAAACTGTTTTTT	CASGGQGARKLFF
.	TRBV7-3	TRBJ2-1	.	TGTGCCAGCAGCTCCCTAAGGGGGAGCGATGAGCAGTTCTTC	CASSSLRGSDEQFF
few	TRBV5-1	TRBJ2-3	.	TGCGCCAGCAGCTCCCCTGCGGGCAGCGGCACAGATACGCAGTATTTT	CASSSPAGSGTDTQYF
.	TRBV20-1	TRBJ1-2	TRBD1	TGCAGTGCTTTCAATCCGGACAGGGGATTTGGCTACACCTTC	CSAFNPDRGFGYTF
few	TRBV7-2	TRBJ1-6	.	TGTGCCAGCAGCTTGCAGGGGTTATATAATTCACCCCTCCACTTT	CASSLQGLYNSPLHF
.	TRBV6-5	TRBJ1-4	TRBD1	TGTGCCAGCAGTCGACGGACAGGAGGGGTTGAAAAACTGTTTTTT	CASSRRTGGVEKLFF
.	TRBV5-1	TRBJ2-1	.	TGCGCCAGCAGCTTGGGGGCAGGGAACAATGAGCAGTTCTTC	CASSLGAGNNEQFF